The subject of this entry is one T cell receptor (beta chain). The antigen is undetermined. The PCR used 60 Vbeta and 13 Jbeta primers. Only in-frame clones appear in the TCRdb table, and some are missing; sequencing was by immunoSEQ multiplex PCR. This table holds around 88,000 clones, less than 85% found once. V lost 4 bases to trimming and J lost 6 bases; unmatched junction nucleotides: 10. CDR1 is MDHEN and CDR2 is SYDVKM in the germline V gene. This CDR3 region has 15 residues. These data are taken from a study of cytomegalovirus exposure and HLA in healthy donors. Study findings and constraints: Productive status was seen about 87% or about 30% of the time for most TCR beta V segments in an earlier analysis. Most TCRs appeared rarely, but some public TCRs recurred in many donors. In a later analysis, 15,000 to 20,000 TCR beta sequences were associated with HLA alleles at 0.05 false discovery rate.

This clonotype originated in a male donor in good health and CMV-seronegative. The V gene is TRBV28, the J gene TRBJ2-7; 9 bases are a match to TRBD1. Sequencing was carried out using PBMCs. This CDR3 reads CASSSTTGTGSEQYF. CDR3 nucleotides: TGTGCCAGCAGTTCTACAACCGGGACAGGGAGCGAGCAGTACTTC.